This T cell receptor beta chain was sequenced in a study of cytomegalovirus exposure and HLA in healthy donors. The overall study: HLA-typed donors contributed approximately 92 million unique TCRs, which were held in an early data release. The study, taken as a whole, reports: A prior analysis recorded that most TCR beta V segments were productive about 87% or about 30% of the time. Later analysis demonstrated an association between a missense DCLRE1C variant and TCR beta V- and J-gene trimming. Cytomegalovirus association was listed for 170 or so TCR beta chains.

J gave up 6 bases and V 5 bases, and 8 bases lay outside the gene matches. CDR3 length equals 15 residues. Germline V CDR1 and CDR2: SGHNT, YENEEA. Amplification used 60 Vbeta primers and 13 Jbeta primers. Clones were read by immunoSEQ multiplex PCR, and TCRdb kept only the in-frame ones, dropping some. The sample records 200,000 to 250,000 clones, around four fifths being singletons. As concerns this clone: What it recognizes is unknown.

The sequenced material came from PBMCs. This chain uses TRBV11-3 with TRBJ2-1; 9 positions agree with TRBD1. The TCR comes from a woman aged 50 to 60 in good health and CMV-seropositive. The CDR3 is CASSNQGQGGNEQFF. The CDR3 nucleotides are TGTGCCAGCAGCAATCAGGGACAGGGTGGCAATGAGCAGTTCTTC.